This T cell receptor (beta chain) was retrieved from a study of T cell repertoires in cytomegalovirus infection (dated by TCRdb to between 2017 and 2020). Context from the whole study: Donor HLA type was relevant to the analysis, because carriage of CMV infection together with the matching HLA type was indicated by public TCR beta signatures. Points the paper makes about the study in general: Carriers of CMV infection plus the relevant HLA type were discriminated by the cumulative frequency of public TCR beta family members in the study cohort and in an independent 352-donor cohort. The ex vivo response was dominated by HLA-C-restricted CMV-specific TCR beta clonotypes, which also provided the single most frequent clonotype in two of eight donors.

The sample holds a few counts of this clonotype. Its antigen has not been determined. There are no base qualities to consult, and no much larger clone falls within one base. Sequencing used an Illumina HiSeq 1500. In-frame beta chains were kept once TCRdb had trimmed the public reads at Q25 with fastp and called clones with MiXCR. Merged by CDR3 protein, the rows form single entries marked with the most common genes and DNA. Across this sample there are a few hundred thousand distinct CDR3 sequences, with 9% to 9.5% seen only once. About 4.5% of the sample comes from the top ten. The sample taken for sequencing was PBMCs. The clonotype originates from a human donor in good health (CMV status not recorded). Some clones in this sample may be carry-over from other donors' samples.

CDR3 protein: CASSAEGGVRKTQYF. The DNA reads TGTGCCAGCAGTGCCGAAGGGGGTGTAAGGAAGACCCAGTACTTC. Rearrangement joined TRBV6-1 to TRBJ2-5, with a weak D call of TRBD1 (6 bases match). Its CDR3 holds 15 amino acids, cysteine through phenylalanine. The read is trimmed to its CDR3 DNA, 45 bases read in frame from base 1. V loses 4 bases, J loses 6 bases, and the germline ends lie 18 bases apart. For CDR1 and CDR2, the germline V gene lists MNHNS and SASEGT.